The 28 T cell receptor beta chains given below trace back to one sample, sequenced in a study of low-dose radiotherapy and immunotherapy resistance in tumors. Alpha and beta chains were covered, as first-strand cDNA relied on TRAV- and TRBV-specific primers. Amplification, which lasted roughly 20 PCR cycles, used a constant-region primer and V-primer adapter to amplify TCRs. TCRdb reprocessed the reads via MiXCR and lists one record per CDR3 protein. This sample has some 11,000 distinct CDR3 sequences; 51% occur once, and the top ten carry over 7%. These receptor sequences come from a human donor with advanced metastatic prostate, ovarian, gallbladder or colorectal cancer (not recorded which). This table probably holds off-target reads from a library built for another chain.

This clonotype was observed a handful of times. The genes are TRBV2 and TRBJ2-2; TRBD1 matches 9 bases. CDR3 length: 15 residues. J was trimmed by 4 bases and V by 5 bases; bases with no gene match: 5. Germline CDR1 SNHLY, CDR2 FYNNEI. CDR3 DNA sequence: TGTGCCAGCAGTCAACAGGGGGCTGCCACCGGGGAGCTGTTTTTT. Translation gives CASSQQGAATGELFF.

This chain uses TRBV5-1 with TRBJ2-1; 10 bases map to TRBD2. This CDR3 comprises 16 residues. Germline CDR1 is SGHRS and CDR2 is YFSETQ. After removal of 0 bases from V and 3 bases from J, the junction contained 3 bases not matched to a gene. The CDR3 nucleotides read TGCGCCAGCAGCTTGGTTCTAGCGGGAGTCTACAATGAGCAGTTCTTC. Its protein product is CASSLVLAGVYNEQFF.

The chain couples TRBV6-5 to TRBJ2-7; D remains ambiguous. The V and J ends lost 5 bases and 0 bases respectively, with 11 bases between them. Germline loops: CDR1 MNHEY, CDR2 SVGAGI. The CDR3 sequence is 14 residues long. The CDR3 region has the DNA TGTGCCAGCAGTAACCGGGTCTACTCCTACGAGCAGTACTTC. Translation gives CASSNRVYSYEQYF.

This clonotype appeared a few times. This rearrangement joins TRBV5-1 to TRBJ2-7, with 12 positions matching TRBD1. Germline V gene lookup returns CDR1 SGHRS and CDR2 YFSETQ. The CDR3 contains 15 residues. J lost 7 bases, V lost 5 bases, and 10 bases had no gene match. CDR3 residues: CASRYSGTGGGEQYF. CDR3 coding DNA: TGCGCCAGCAGATATTCCGGGACAGGGGGCGGTGAGCAGTACTTC.

This rearrangement joins TRBV7-3 to TRBJ2-7, with TRBD1 matching 10 bases. The CDR3 spans 14 residues. Per the germline V gene, CDR1 is SGHTA and CDR2 is FQGTGA. V was pared by 1 base and J by 4 bases, with 1 base of the junction left unmatched. This CDR3 reads CASSLMGQGYEQYF. DNA of the CDR3: TGTGCCAGCAGCTTAATGGGACAGGGGTACGAGCAGTACTTC.

The CDR3 reads CASSENRDDQPQHF. CDR3 bases: TGTGCCAGCAGTGAGAACAGGGACGATCAGCCCCAGCATTTT. J is TRBJ1-5 and V is TRBV2; TRBD1 is a possible D gene (6 bases). The CDR3 covers 14 residues. V was trimmed by 3 bases and J by 5 bases, leaving 11 bases between them. The V gene's germline CDR1 is SNHLY and CDR2 FYNNEI. The entire variable domain, with the rest obtained from reference TRBV2 and TRBJ1-5, is as follows: EPEVTQTPSHQVTQMGQEVILRCVPISNHLYFYWYRQILGQKVEFLVSFYNNEISEKSEIFDDQFSVERPDGSNFTLKIRSTKLEDSAMYFCASSENRDDQPQHFGDGTRLSIL.

In its sample, this clonotype was seen a few times. The chain joins TRBV5-4 to TRBJ1-5; D is perhaps TRBD1 (5 bases). The V end was cut by 1 base, the J end by 6 bases, with 14 bases between. The length of the CDR3 is 15 residues. Germline CDR1 reads SGHNT; CDR2 reads YYREEE (reference sequence). Here the CDR3 DNA reads TGTGCCAGCAGCTTGATGGGGACGCCGAGTCAGCCCCAGCATTTT. Protein product: CASSLMGTPSQPQHF.

V and J are TRBV6-8 and TRBJ2-7, with a weak D call TRBD2 (6 bases). Germline CDR1 and CDR2: MNHGY and SAAAGT. CDR3 size: 13 residues. V lost 0 bases to trimming and J lost 6 bases, with 9 bases between them. The CDR3 DNA reads as TGTGCCAGCAGTTACTCAGGGAGGAGCGAGCAGTACTTC. This gives the protein CASSYSGRSEQYF.

The chain has TRBV12-3 or TRBV12-4 and TRBJ2-7; 9 bases fit TRBD2. V trimming: 5 bases; J trimming: 2 bases; junction bases outside the gene matches: 7. CDR3 length: 15 amino acids. In DNA form, the CDR3 reads TGTGCCAGCAGTCCAACTCGCGGGGGGGCCTACGAGCAGTACTTC. Amino acid sequence: CASSPTRGGAYEQYF.

The J gene is TRBJ2-7, the V gene TRBV18; D might be TRBD2 (5 bases). Between the trimmed V and J ends, which lost 6 bases and 3 bases, there was a span of 15 bases. CDR1 and CDR2 from the germline V gene are KGHSH and LQKENI. The length of the CDR3 is 14 residues. The CDR3 here is CASSLREGIYEQYF. In nucleotides, the CDR3 is TGTGCCAGCTCCCTGAGGGAAGGGATCTACGAGCAGTACTTC.

The chain links TRBV4-1 to TRBJ2-7; 10 bases fit TRBD2. The trim removed 0 bases at V and 6 bases at J, leaving 5 bases unmatched. CDR3 length: 15 amino acids. Germline CDR1 and CDR2: MGHRA and YSYEKL. CDR3 sequence reads: CASSQEASGSIEQYF. The DNA for the CDR3 is TGCGCCAGCAGCCAAGAGGCTAGCGGGAGTATCGAGCAGTACTTC.

The chain couples TRBV5-5 to TRBJ1-3; D call uncertain. CDR3 length: 16 residues. From germline, CDR1 is SGHKS and CDR2 YYEKEE (reference sequence). Trimming pared 3 bases from V and 2 bases from J, leaving 15 bases between. The CDR3 DNA sequence: TGTGCCAGCAGCTCCCTGCCTTGGGGTGCTGGAAACACCATATATTTT. Translating it yields CASSSLPWGAGNTIYF. Full variable domain (missing parts from reference TRBV5-5 and TRBJ1-3): DAGVTQSPTHLIKTRGQQVTLRCSPISGHKSVSWYQQVLGQGPQFIFQYYEKEERGRGNFPDRFSARQFPNYSSELNVNALLLGDSALYLCASSSLPWGAGNTIYFGEGSWLTVV.

This clonotype was recorded a few times. V is TRBV28 and J is TRBJ2-3, with D unclear. Germline CDR1 MDHEN, CDR2 SYDVKM. This CDR3 has 13 residues. Trimming removed 5 bases from V and 4 bases from J, with 10 bases in between. The CDR3 region is CASSTQAPDTQYF. CDR3 nucleotides: TGTGCCAGCAGTACGCAGGCTCCAGATACGCAGTATTTT.

This clonotype was picked up a small number of times. The chain uses TRBV12-3 or TRBV12-4 and TRBJ2-5; 11 bases are a match to TRBD1. V lost 6 bases, J lost 7 bases, and 16 bases stayed unmatched. The length of the CDR3 is 17 residues. In DNA form, the CDR3 reads TGTGCCAGCAGACTCGGGACAGGGGGTACACAACAGGTGACCCAGTACTTC. Its protein product is CASRLGTGGTQQVTQYF.

This chain uses TRBV5-1 with TRBJ2-7; D may be TRBD1 (6 bases). The CDR3 spans 14 residues. V lost 4 bases and J 2 bases, leaving 13 bases between the germline ends. Germline values: CDR1 SGHRS, CDR2 YFSETQ. In nucleotides, the CDR3 is TGCGCCAGCAGCACCCAGACAGGCCCCTACGAGCAGTACTTC. Amino acid sequence: CASSTQTGPYEQYF. The entire variable domain, with the rest obtained from reference TRBV5-1 and TRBJ2-7, is as follows: KAGVTQTPRYLIKTRGQQVTLSCSPISGHRSVSWYQQTPGQGLQFLFEYFSETQRNKGNFPGRFSGRQFSNSRSEMNVSTLELGDSALYLCASSTQTGPYEQYFGPGTRLTVT.

The chain combines TRBV7-2 with TRBJ2-5; tentatively, D is TRBD1 (5 bases). V shed 1 base and J shed 6 bases, with 9 bases lying between them. This CDR3 comprises 13 residues. CDR1 and CDR2 from the germline V gene are SGHTA and FQGNSA. The CDR3 DNA reads as TGTGCCAGCAGCTTAGTAGGGGAACAGACCCAGTACTTC. Its protein product is CASSLVGEQTQYF.

The chain links TRBV5-1 to TRBJ2-3; possibly TRBD1 for D (6 bases). This CDR3 has 14 amino acids. The germline V gene encodes CDR1 SGHRS and CDR2 YFSETQ. The V end was cut by 1 base, the J end by 2 bases, with 8 bases between. For the CDR3, the DNA is TGCGCCAGCAGCTTGTGGGGGCTCACAGATACGCAGTATTTT. Translation gives CASSLWGLTDTQYF.

The chain uses TRBV5-6 and TRBJ1-2; 7 nucleotides line up with TRBD1. Germline assignment: CDR1 SGHDT and CDR2 YYEEEE. This CDR3 is built from 14 residues. Unmatched junction bases numbered 8, after V lost 5 bases and J lost 4 bases. The CDR3 sequence is CASSEIRDSYGYTF. In DNA form, the CDR3 reads TGTGCCAGCAGTGAAATCCGGGACAGCTATGGCTACACCTTC.

The rearrangement uses TRBV12-3 or TRBV12-4 and TRBJ1-5; TRBD1 matches 8 bases. The J segment lost 2 bases and the V segment lost 5 bases, leaving 2 bases of the junction unmatched. This CDR3 is built from 14 residues. In DNA, the CDR3 is TGTGCCAGCAGTCTACAGGGGGGCAATCAGCCCCAGCATTTT. It codes for CASSLQGGNQPQHF.

The rearrangement uses TRBV6-5 and TRBJ2-3, with 9 bases aligning to TRBD2. V gave up 6 bases and J gave up 6 bases; unmatched junction bases: 7. This CDR3 contains 14 residues. Germline CDR1 reads MNHEY; CDR2 reads SVGAGI. CDR3 in amino acids: CASRKAGGTDTQYF. In DNA, the CDR3 is TGTGCCAGCAGGAAAGCGGGGGGTACTGATACGCAGTATTTT.

The chain is built from TRBV14 and TRBJ2-7; TRBD2 might be the D (7 bases). This CDR3 has 14 amino acids. Trimming stripped 1 base from V and 2 bases from J, with 9 bases between. Germline values: CDR1 SGHDN, CDR2 FVKESK. The CDR3 nucleotides read TGTGCCAGCAGCCAAGGGGGGGGCCCCTACGAGCAGTACTTC. It translates to CASSQGGGPYEQYF.

The CDR3 DNA reads TGTGCCAGCAGCCTCGCCCGATACAGGACGACCTACAATGAGCAGTTCTTC. Amino acid sequence: CASSLARYRTTYNEQFF. The chain combines TRBV12-3 or TRBV12-4 with TRBJ2-1; the D gene is possibly TRBD1 (5 bases). Trimming took off 6 bases at V and 2 bases at J, with 20 bases between the two ends. This CDR3 contains 17 residues.

The sample holds one count of this clonotype. The chain links TRBV29-1 to TRBJ2-3; no firm D call. Germline values: CDR1 SQVTM, CDR2 ANQGSEA. This CDR3 is 11 amino acids long. V shed 6 bases and J shed 6 bases, with 10 bases lying between them. CDR3 residues: CSVTPGDTQYF. CDR3 bases: TGCAGCGTCACGCCCGGGGATACGCAGTATTTT.

With respect to this clonotype: A read error may account for a junction end that differs from germline. J is TRBJ1-5 and V is TRBV2; 8 bases fit TRBD1. The CDR3 covers 14 residues. Germline CDR1 reads SNHLY; CDR2 reads FYNNEI. The CDR3 DNA follows: TGTGTCAGCGTTGCACAGGGGGGCAATCAGCCCCAGCATTTT. This codes for CVSVAQGGNQPQHF. Together with reference TRBV2 and TRBJ1-5, the CDR3 gives the full variable domain: EPEVTQTPSHQVTQMGQEVILRCVPISNHLYFYWYRQILGQKVEFLVSFYNNEISEKSEIFDDQFSVERPDGSNFTLKIRSTKLEDSAMYFCVSVAQGGNQPQHFGDGTRLSIL.

The rearrangement links TRBV5-4 to TRBJ2-2, with D hard to call. This CDR3 has 14 residues. Germline CDR1 SGHNT, CDR2 YYREEE (reference sequence). Deletions cut 1 base from V and 7 bases from J, with 11 bases between. CDR3: CASSLIQSGGELFF. The CDR3 DNA reads as TGTGCCAGCAGCTTGATTCAGTCTGGCGGGGAGCTGTTTTTT.

The J gene is TRBJ1-4, the V gene TRBV6-1, with a tentative D call TRBD1 (5 bases). Looked up from germline, CDR1 is MNHNS and CDR2 is SASEGT. With 4 bases removed from V and 1 base from J, the gap between germline ends came to 10 bases. This CDR3 contains 15 residues. CDR3 sequence: CASSGGDRTNEKLFF. In nucleotides, the CDR3 is TGTGCCAGCAGTGGAGGAGACAGAACTAATGAAAAACTGTTTTTT.

V usage is TRBV6-1 and J usage is TRBJ1-5; no clear D. The CDR3 runs 14 residues. Germline CDR1 MNHNS, CDR2 SASEGT. Trimming stripped 10 bases from V and 3 bases from J, with 16 bases between. The CDR3 coding sequence is TGTGCCACGAAGGATCTCTATGTCAATCAGCCCCAGCATTTT. Its translation is CATKDLYVNQPQHF.

V usage is TRBV5-1 and J usage is TRBJ2-7; the match to TRBD1 covers 7 bases. Looked up from germline, CDR1 is SGHRS and CDR2 is YFSETQ. Trimming cost V 0 bases and J 0 bases; bases outside gene matches: 3. The CDR3 has 15 amino acids. The CDR3 DNA reads TGCGCCAGCAGCTTGGGGACAGGCTTCTCCTACGAGCAGTACTTC. It codes for CASSLGTGFSYEQYF.